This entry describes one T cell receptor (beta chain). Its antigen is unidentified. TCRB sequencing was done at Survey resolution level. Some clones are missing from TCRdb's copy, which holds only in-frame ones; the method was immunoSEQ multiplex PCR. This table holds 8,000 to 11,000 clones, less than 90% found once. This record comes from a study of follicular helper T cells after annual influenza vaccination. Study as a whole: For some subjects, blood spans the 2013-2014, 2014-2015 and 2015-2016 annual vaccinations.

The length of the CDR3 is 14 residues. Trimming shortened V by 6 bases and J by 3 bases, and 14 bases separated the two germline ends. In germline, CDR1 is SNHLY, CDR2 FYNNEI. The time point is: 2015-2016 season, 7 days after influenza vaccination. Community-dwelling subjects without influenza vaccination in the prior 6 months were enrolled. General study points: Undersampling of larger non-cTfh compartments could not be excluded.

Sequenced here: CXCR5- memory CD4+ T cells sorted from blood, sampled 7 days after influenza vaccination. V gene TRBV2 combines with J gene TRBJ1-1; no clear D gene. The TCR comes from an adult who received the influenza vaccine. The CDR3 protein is CASRRHLVDTEAFF. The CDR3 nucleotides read TGTGCCAGCAGGCGACACTTAGTGGACACTGAAGCTTTCTTT.